This T cell receptor beta chain was recorded in a study of naive and memory T cell subsets. Study-wide results and caveats: RNA-based TCR counts may shift with T cell activation and differentiation. Over 95% of naive TCR sequences appeared only once after error correction, unlike memory subsets. Possibly reflecting memory cells re-expressing CD45RA, a few larger clonotypes occurred in naive repertoires, especially CD8.

The beta constant-region primer was an equimolar mix of two oligonucleotides covering TRBC1 and TRBC2. Nested alpha and beta constant-region primers with the SP2 primer drove four PCR rounds on ligated cDNA. MiXCR was run by TCRdb on the UMI-ligation and nested PCR reads, yielding one entry per CDR3 protein. The table shows approximately 140,000 distinct CDR3 sequences, with about 20% occurring only once. After the first PCR, alpha and beta chain libraries were processed separately. After CD4 positive bead selection, the CD4-negative fraction gave CD8 T cells. This clonotype has only a few counts. What it recognizes is unknown. The CDR3 is 13 residues long. The V and J ends lost 6 bases and 6 bases, in that order; junction bases with no gene match: 6.

This TCR derives from a human donor in good health. The chain is built from TRBV12-3 or TRBV12-4 and TRBJ1-1; 8 bases are a match to TRBD1. Sequenced: naive CD4+ T cells from blood. The CDR3 is CASSRTGYAEAFF. In nucleotides, the CDR3 is TGTGCCAGCAGCCGGACAGGGTACGCTGAAGCTTTCTTT.